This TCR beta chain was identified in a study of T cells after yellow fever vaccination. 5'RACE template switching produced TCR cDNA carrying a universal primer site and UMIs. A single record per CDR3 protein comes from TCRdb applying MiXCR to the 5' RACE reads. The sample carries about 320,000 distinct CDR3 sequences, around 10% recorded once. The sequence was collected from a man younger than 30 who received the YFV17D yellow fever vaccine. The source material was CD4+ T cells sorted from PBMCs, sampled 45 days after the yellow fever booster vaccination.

CDR3 region: CASSEVRTYNSPLHF. CDR3 coding DNA: TGTGCCAGCAGTGAAGTTAGGACCTATAATTCACCCCTCCACTTT. The gene calls are TRBV2 and TRBJ1-6; no firm D call. Germline V gene sequence: CDR1 SNHLY, CDR2 FYNNEI. V lost 1 base and J lost 2, with 6 bases in between. The CDR3 length is 15 residues.